This section outlines one T cell receptor beta chain sequence together with its context. Its antigen is not identified. Being one base from a much bigger clone, this may be a read error. This specimen comes from a study of Graves' ophthalmopathy and Graves' hyperthyroidism. Findings of the study overall: A 13-signature model separated ophthalmopathy from stable hyperthyroidism, reaching about 88% sensitivity and almost 82% specificity cross-validated.

Researchers took RNA transcripts and amplified TCR beta CDR3 regions from them. First-round RT-PCR with HTBI primers preceded a second-round multiplex PCR. Using its own MiXCR run on the multiplex PCR reads, TCRdb lists one record per CDR3 protein. The sample holds 400,000 or so distinct CDR3 sequences, 15% seen once. CDR1 and CDR2 (germline): MNHNS, SASEGT. Trimming took off 4 bases at V and 4 bases at J, with 11 bases between the two ends. The CDR3 has 13 residues. Patients in the hyperthyroidism group, adults aged 18 to 65, were newly diagnosed, under 2 months' duration. The authors diagnosed from clinical symptoms, serum thyroxine, TRAb, thyroid ultrasound and orbital computed tomography.

Sequenced sample: peripheral blood. This clonotype was sampled from a woman in her late teens or twenties with stable Graves' hyperthyroidism. This chain links TRBV6-1 with TRBJ2-7; possibly TRBD1 for D (6 bases). CDR3 nucleotides: TGTGCCAGCAGTGCCGGGACACTATACGAGCAGTACGTC. Amino acid sequence: CASSAGTLYEQYV.